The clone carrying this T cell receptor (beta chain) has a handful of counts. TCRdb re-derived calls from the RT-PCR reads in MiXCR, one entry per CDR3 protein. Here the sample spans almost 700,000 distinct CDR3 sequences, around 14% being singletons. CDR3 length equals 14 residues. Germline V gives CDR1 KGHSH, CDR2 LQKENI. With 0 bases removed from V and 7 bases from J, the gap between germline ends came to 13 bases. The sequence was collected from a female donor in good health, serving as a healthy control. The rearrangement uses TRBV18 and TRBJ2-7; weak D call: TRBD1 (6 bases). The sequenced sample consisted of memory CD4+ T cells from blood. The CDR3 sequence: CASSPPVGAFEQYF. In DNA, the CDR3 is TGTGCCAGCTCACCACCGGTGGGGGCTTTTGAGCAGTACTTC.